These T cell receptor beta chains were read from a single sample in a study of blood T cell repertoires in COVID-19. Libraries were prepared by immunoSEQ multiplex PCR; TCRdb keeps only in-frame clonotypes and omits some of them. The sample lists roughly 120,000 clones, about 84% seen once, with about 5.4% in the top ten. Specimen: peripheral blood. Source of these receptors: a human donor in a cohort sampled during active COVID-19. Both conserved end residues are part of each CDR3. D genes are given only for firm matches. Expanded clones get a size class; other rows say once, few or many, or leave the size out.

v_gene	d_gene	abundance	j_gene	CDR3nt	CDR3aa
TRBV11-2	NA	NA	TRBJ1-1	TGTGCCAGCAGCTTAGCAGGCCAGAACACTGAAGCTTTCTTT	CASSLAGQNTEAFF
TRBV5-1	TRBD2	NA	TRBJ2-7	TGCGCCAGCAGCTTGAAACTAGCGGGGACCTACGAGCAGTACTTC	CASSLKLAGTYEQYF
TRBV11-2	NA	NA	TRBJ2-7	TGTGCCAGCAGCTTAGTAGACGAGCAGTACTTC	CASSLVDEQYF
TRBV5-1	TRBD1	few	TRBJ1-1	TGCGCCAGCAGCGCCCAAGGGACAGGGAACACTGAAGCTTTCTTT	CASSAQGTGNTEAFF
TRBV10-3	NA	few	TRBJ1-5	TGTGCCATCAGTGAGGGGCAGGGGATGCAGCCCCAGCATTTT	CAISEGQGMQPQHF
TRBV7-2	NA	NA	TRBJ1-1	TGTGCCAGCAGCTTAGGATCAGTGGCTCACACTGAAGCTTTCTTT	CASSLGSVAHTEAFF
TRBV12-3/TRBV12-4	TRBD2	NA	TRBJ2-5	TGTGCCAGCAGCGCGGGGGGGCAGACCCAGTACTTC	CASSAGGQTQYF
TRBV5-1	NA	NA	TRBJ1-6	TGCGCGTCCCAACCGGGGCAGGGAGGCTCACCCCTCCACTTT	CASQPGQGGSPLHF
TRBV6-1	NA	NA	TRBJ2-1	TGTGCCAGCAGTGAACCCGATGAGCAGTTCTTC	CASSEPDEQFF
TRBV7-9	NA	NA	TRBJ2-5	TGTGCCAGCAGATGGCAGAACCAAGAGACCCAGTACTTC	CASRWQNQETQYF
TRBV3-1/TRBV3-2	TRBD1	few	TRBJ1-2	TGTGCCAGCAGTAGAACAGGGGGGAACTATGGCTACACCTTC	CASSRTGGNYGYTF
TRBV7-2	NA	once	TRBJ1-5	TGTGCCAGCAGCTTAGGAGGAGGGAGGGGCAATCAGCCCCAGCATTTT	CASSLGGGRGNQPQHF
TRBV5-6	NA	NA	TRBJ1-1	TGTGCCAGCAGCTTTTCTGCGGGGACGGTGAACACTGAAGCTTTCTTT	CASSFSAGTVNTEAFF
TRBV7-2	TRBD2	NA	TRBJ2-3	TGTGCCAGCAGCTTGACGGGACTAGCGACAGATACGCAGTATTTT	CASSLTGLATDTQYF
TRBV5-1	NA	NA	TRBJ1-1	TGCGCCAGCAGCTTAAGGGGCCTTGAAGCTTTCTTT	CASSLRGLEAFF
TRBV29-1	NA	NA	TRBJ1-2	TGCAGCGTTCCTACAGGGAACTATGGCTACACCTTC	CSVPTGNYGYTF